The clone carrying this T cell receptor (beta chain) has a count of ten or more. Its specificity is unknown. Notes on the study in general: Greatest tumor Treg TCR overlap was with tumor naive CD4+ cells. Tumor memory CD4+ T cell TCR gene usage clustered with blood and lymph node memory CD4+ cells and lymph node naive CD4+ cells.

Full-length variable regions came from constant-region reverse primers plus semi-nested Nested Universal Primer A PCR. Using its own MiXCR run on the 5' RACE reads, TCRdb lists one record per CDR3 protein. The sample carries 8,500 to 9,000 distinct CDR3 sequences, 25% to 30% recorded once. Naive CD4+ cells had CD25+ Tregs removed. Losses at the gene ends were 9 bases for V and 3 bases for J; bases not matched to a gene: 7. CDR3 length: 14 residues. The chain is built from TRBV12-3 or TRBV12-4 and TRBJ2-3, with 9 bases identical to TRBD2. The sequence was obtained from a female donor with breast cancer. The sequencing sample was made of naive CD4+ T cells sorted from a lymph node. Specified subset: naive CD4+ T cells, CD4+CD45RA+CD25-. The CDR3, as DNA: TGTGCCAGTCAGGGGACTAGCCAAACAGATACGCAGTATTTT. As protein: CASQGTSQTDTQYF.